Given below is one TCR beta chain in context. The data originate from a study of somatic mutations in cytotoxic T cells in rheumatoid arthritis. Method: immunoSEQ multiplex PCR; TCRdb's copy keeps in-frame clones and lacks some. The sample lists 4,000 to 4,500 clones, around three quarters seen once, with 6.5% to 8.5% in the top ten. Germline lookup yields CDR1 SGHTA and CDR2 FQGNSA. The CDR3 runs 15 residues. V lost 5 bases, J lost 0 bases, and 11 bases lay in between. The clonotype comes from an adult with rheumatoid arthritis. The chain is built from TRBV7-2 and TRBJ1-5, with D possibly matching TRBD1 (5 bases). Sequencing was done on a sample of CD8+ T cells sorted from blood. CDR3 sequence: CASSGGDHSNQPQHF. The CDR3 nucleotides are TGTGCCAGCAGCGGGGGGGACCATAGCAATCAGCCCCAGCATTTT.